This T cell receptor (beta chain) appears in the sequencing data of a study of cytomegalovirus exposure and HLA in healthy donors. Notes on the study in general: In a later analysis, DRB1 alleles had the most associated TCRs; HLA-C alleles the fewest. A list of 150 or so TCR beta chains associated with cytomegalovirus was given. It was assumed in the presence/absence analyses that sequencing depth was roughly uniform across donors.

PCR primers comprised 60 Vbeta and 13 Jbeta primers. Profiling relied on immunoSEQ multiplex PCR, and the TCRdb table lists in-frame clones only, not all of them. Recorded for this sample: under 250,000 clones. About this clone itself: Its matching antigen is unknown.

Germline V CDR1 and CDR2: SNHLY, FYNNEI. The CDR3 has 10 amino acids. Trimming at V came to 10 bases and at J to 5 bases, leaving 0 bases not matched to a gene. What was sequenced was PBMCs. The TCR sequence derives from a girl aged 2 to 10 in good health and CMV-seropositive. The rearrangement uses TRBV2 and TRBJ2-3, with TRBD2 matching 7 bases. This CDR3 is CATGGDTQYF. The DNA of the CDR3 is TGTGCCACGGGGGGAGATACGCAGTATTTT.